The clone carrying this TCR beta chain was counted between two and nine times. No antigen is known for it. The source of the sample is a study of PD-1 blockade in classical Hodgkin lymphoma. Notes on the study in general: It was among complete responders that baseline diversity resembled that of newly diagnosed patients. Why the repertoires differ is still unclear, perhaps disease activity or prior therapy. Reports indicated that newly diagnosed patients had lower baseline TCR diversity than healthy donors did.

Trimming at V came to 4 bases and at J to 2 bases, leaving 5 bases not matched to a gene. This CDR3 is built from 15 residues. Germline V lookup: CDR1 MNHNS, CDR2 SASEGT. Data came from immunoSEQ multiplex PCR; TCRdb stores just in-frame clones and leaves some out. The repertoire holds more than 45,000 clones, roughly 73% seen once, with roughly 16% in the top ten. All patients experienced relapse after autologous stem cell transplantation, and brentuximab vedotin exposure was variable. Each best response was a complete response, a partial response or progressive disease. The starting material was peripheral blood mononuclear cells (PBMCs), obtained before the second cycle of nivolumab. This TCR derives from a human donor with classical Hodgkin lymphoma. V is TRBV6-1 and J is TRBJ2-1; 7 bases match TRBD2. The CDR3 region has the DNA TGTGCCAGCAGTGGGGCGGGAGCTACCTACAATGAGCAGTTCTTC. Residues: CASSGAGATYNEQFF.